Listed below are T cell receptor beta chains from one sample, sequenced in a study of blood T cell repertoires in COVID-19. Clones were read by immunoSEQ multiplex PCR, and TCRdb kept only the in-frame ones, dropping some. The table lists about 120,000 clones, approximately 88% of them singletons, with 10% in the top ten. The source material was peripheral blood. The receptors derive from a man over 45 with acute or convalescent COVID-19. Each CDR3 is given with its conserved first and last residue. Fields, in order: V gene, J gene, CDR3 protein.

V: TRBV15
J: TRBJ1-2
CDR3: CATSRGGGRYGYTF

V: TRBV6-5
J: TRBJ1-2
CDR3: CASKRDRKNYGYTF

V: TRBV11-2
J: TRBJ1-2
CDR3: CASSLGTLVTF

V: TRBV19
J: TRBJ1-3
CDR3: CASSITGTRFGNTIYF

V: TRBV30
J: TRBJ1-4
CDR3: CAWMARGASNEKLFF

V: TRBV18
J: TRBJ1-1
CDR3: CASSPPGTPNTEAFF

V: TRBV30
J: TRBJ1-5
CDR3: CAWSLSAGQPQHF

V: TRBV7-2
J: TRBJ1-5
CDR3: CASSIGQLNQPQHF

V: TRBV2
J: TRBJ1-2
CDR3: CASSEYSTGTNYGYTF

V: TRBV5-1
J: TRBJ2-7
CDR3: CASSPRRGGYEQYF

V: TRBV7-2
J: TRBJ1-2
CDR3: CASSLDPGIRYTF

V: TRBV6-1
J: TRBJ1-1
CDR3: CASSEGPNTEAFF

V: TRBV19
J: TRBJ2-1
CDR3: CASSIAAGGRSDEQFF

V: TRBV5-4
J: TRBJ1-6
CDR3: CASSFFDRDVSPLHF

V: TRBV5-1
J: TRBJ2-7
CDR3: CASSLRLGPYEQYF

V: TRBV5-4
J: TRBJ2-5
CDR3: CASSSLAGGPGETQYF

V: TRBV18
J: TRBJ2-7
CDR3: CASSPGQQTYEQYF

V: TRBV28
J: TRBJ1-5
CDR3: CASSLIWSGSPYSAQPQHF

V: TRBV6-1
J: TRBJ2-1
CDR3: CASSGGGQGKGNEQFF

V: TRBV27
J: TRBJ1-2
CDR3: CASSLAGTALRGYTF

V: TRBV6-5
J: TRBJ1-2
CDR3: CASSPRQYGYTF

V: TRBV19
J: TRBJ1-2
CDR3: CASGWRAGYGYTF

V: TRBV5-1
J: TRBJ1-2
CDR3: CASSSGQATYGYTF

V: TRBV21-1
J: TRBJ1-2
CDR3: CASTPPGGNYGYTF

V: TRBV5-1
J: TRBJ1-2
CDR3: CASSLAQVDYGYTF

V: TRBV28
J: TRBJ1-5
CDR3: CASTLVGLPQHF

V: TRBV13
J: TRBJ1-1
CDR3: CASSRGQGNTEAFF

V: TRBV4-2
J: TRBJ2-6
CDR3: CASSQQGVISGANVLTF

V: TRBV3-1/TRBV3-2
J: TRBJ2-5
CDR3: CASSQAGAGEETQYF

V: TRBV5-1
J: TRBJ2-2
CDR3: CASSLQEGGTGELFF

V: TRBV30
J: TRBJ1-1
CDR3: CAWSVWDTWNTEAFF

V: TRBV15
J: TRBJ2-5
CDR3: CATSRDWFGGETQYF

V: TRBV20-1
J: TRBJ1-1
CDR3: CSAFGDKAFF

V: TRBV28
J: TRBJ1-5
CDR3: CASSRQGVGDQPQHF

V: TRBV5-8
J: TRBJ1-1
CDR3: CASSLGTGTRMNTEAFF

V: TRBV10-1
J: TRBJ2-1
CDR3: CASSEKYTGVLNEQFF

V: TRBV7-2
J: TRBJ1-1
CDR3: CASSLVGHGTEAFF

V: TRBV29-1
J: TRBJ1-5
CDR3: CSVGGGLNQPQHF

V: TRBV7-9
J: TRBJ1-2
CDR3: CASSWTANGYTF

V: TRBV5-1
J: TRBJ1-1
CDR3: CASSLGGTGARLVTEAFF

V: TRBV11-2
J: TRBJ1-1
CDR3: CASSLDPDTEAFF

V: TRBV24-1
J: TRBJ2-7
CDR3: CATSDLQGDEQYF

V: TRBV29-1
J: TRBJ1-1
CDR3: CSVDDRGTEAFF

V: TRBV2
J: TRBJ1-3
CDR3: CASRPTGNANTIYF